The next 17 T cell receptor beta chains were all read from a single sample in a study of blood T cell repertoires in COVID-19. Sequenced by immunoSEQ multiplex PCR; TCRdb stores in-frame clones only, minus some. This sample has about 190,000 clones, with about four fifths found just once. Material: peripheral blood. These receptors all stem from an elderly woman with active or convalescent COVID-19.

The V gene is TRBV6-1, the J gene TRBJ1-1, with D perhaps TRBD1 (5 bases). Trimming removed 0 bases from V and 5 bases from J, with 25 bases in between. There are 19 residues in the CDR3. Germline values: CDR1 MNHNS, CDR2 SASEGT. The CDR3 spells CASSEALRGRVGVITEAFF. Here the CDR3 DNA reads TGTGCCAGCAGTGAAGCGCTTCGTGGCAGGGTAGGGGTAATTACTGAAGCTTTCTTT.

The rearrangement uses TRBV12-3 or TRBV12-4 and TRBJ1-2; no clear D. V gave up 8 bases and J gave up 4 bases, with 11 bases separating them. The CDR3 sequence is 12 residues long. CDR3 in amino acids: CASSTVTYGYTF. As DNA, the CDR3 is TGTGCCAGCTCAACTGTTACCTATGGCTACACCTTC.

This chain joins TRBV12-5 and TRBJ2-3; 9 nucleotides line up with TRBD2. The CDR3 covers 15 residues. Germline CDR1 and CDR2: LGHNT and FRNRAP. Unmatched junction bases numbered 10, after V lost 7 bases and J lost 5 bases. DNA of the CDR3: TGTGCTAGTGCCCTAATAGCGGGAGCGGTAGATACGCAGTATTTT. Its protein is CASALIAGAVDTQYF.

The chain has TRBV5-1 and TRBJ2-2; D remains ambiguous. Germline CDR1 reads SGHRS; CDR2 reads YFSETQ. The V gene lost 4 bases and the J gene lost 3 bases, with 13 bases spanning the gap. This CDR3 has 15 residues. The CDR3 DNA follows: TGCGCCAGCAGCCTTCAGACATCCGACACCGGGGAGCTGTTTTTT. Its protein product is CASSLQTSDTGELFF. The full variable domain, completed using reference TRBV5-1 and TRBJ2-2, is KAGVTQTPRYLIKTRGQQVTLSCSPISGHRSVSWYQQTPGQGLQFLFEYFSETQRNKGNFPGRFSGRQFSNSRSEMNVSTLELGDSALYLCASSLQTSDTGELFFGEGSRLTVL.

This rearrangement joins TRBV5-1 to TRBJ2-1; 10 nucleotides align to TRBD2. Losses at the gene ends were 8 bases for V and 8 bases for J; bases not matched to a gene: 10. This CDR3 comprises 14 residues. Germline V gene sequence: CDR1 SGHRS, CDR2 YFSETQ. CDR3 residues: CARTGTSASDEQFF. The DNA of the CDR3 is TGCGCCAGGACCGGGACTAGCGCCTCGGATGAGCAGTTCTTC.

This sequence joins TRBV11-2 and TRBJ2-5, with 7 bases fitting TRBD1. Trimming took 2 bases from V and 1 from J; bases not matched to a gene: 10. The CDR3 extends over 17 amino acids. Germline CDR1 is SGHAT and CDR2 is FQNNGV. In DNA, the CDR3 is TGTGCCAGCAGCTTAAGCTACGGGACAGTGATCCAAGAGACCCAGTACTTC. Translated: CASSLSYGTVIQETQYF.

The chain has TRBV5-6 and TRBJ2-7; a possible D gene is TRBD2 (5 bases). The CDR3 sequence is 15 residues long. CDR1 and CDR2 from the germline V gene are SGHDT and YYEEEE. V was shortened by 2 bases and J by 6 bases, with 18 bases between the two germline ends. The CDR3 spells CASSLRASPRREQYF. CDR3 sequence (DNA): TGTGCCAGCAGCTTACGGGCTAGCCCCAGGCGCGAGCAGTACTTC.

The rearrangement joins TRBV9 to TRBJ2-2; 9 nucleotides align to TRBD2. The CDR3 loop spans 16 amino acids. CDR1 and CDR2 from the germline V gene are SGDLS and YYNGEE. Trimming at V came to 3 bases and at J to 2 bases, leaving 5 bases not matched to a gene. The CDR3 DNA is TGTGCCAGCAGCGGGGTAGCGGGGGTAAACACCGGGGAGCTGTTTTTT. Its protein is CASSGVAGVNTGELFF.

V gene TRBV7-3 combines with J gene TRBJ1-1; 7 nucleotides align to TRBD1. Germline trimming cut 5 bases from V and 1 base from J; bases unmatched to any gene: 1. CDR1 SGHTA and CDR2 FQGTGA come from the germline V gene. The CDR3 contains 13 residues. CDR3 amino acids: CASSRTGNTEAFF. In DNA, the CDR3 is TGTGCCAGCAGCCGGACAGGGAACACTGAAGCTTTCTTT. The variable domain in full, completed from reference TRBV7-3 and TRBJ1-1, reads GAGVSQTPSNKVTEKGKYVELRCDPISGHTALYWYRQSLGQGPEFLIYFQGTGAADDSGLPNDRFFAVRPEGSVSTLKIQRTERGDSAVYLCASSRTGNTEAFFGQGTRLTVV.

The chain joins TRBV6-6 to TRBJ2-7, with 10 bases fitting TRBD2. This CDR3 region has 14 residues. Germline values: CDR1 MNHNY, CDR2 SVGAGI (reference sequence). V dropped 3 bases and J dropped 2; count of bases not matched to a gene: 1. In DNA, the CDR3 is TGTGCCAGCAGTTATCTAGCGGGAGCCTACGAGCAGTACTTC. Translation gives CASSYLAGAYEQYF.

This rearrangement joins TRBV29-1 to TRBJ2-7, with 8 positions matching TRBD1. The CDR3 is 13 residues long. V lost 4 bases and J lost 7; bases outside the gene matches: 9. Germline V gene lookup returns CDR1 SQVTM and CDR2 ANQGSEA. CDR3 coding DNA: TGCAGCGTTGGCGGGACAGGTGCTAGGGAGCAGTACTTC. This sequence encodes CSVGGTGAREQYF.

V is TRBV30 and J is TRBJ1-5; no clear D. Between the trimmed V and J ends, which lost 0 bases and 6 bases, there was a span of 18 bases. This CDR3 contains 16 residues. CDR1 is GTSNPN and CDR2 is SVGIG in the germline V gene (reference sequence). CDR3 nucleotide sequence: TGTGCCTGGAGTGTAGGATCCGGGTCGAGACCTCAGCCCCAGCATTTT. This encodes CAWSVGSGSRPQPQHF.

The rearrangement uses TRBV6-1 and TRBJ2-3; TRBD2 might be the D (6 bases). This CDR3 spans 17 amino acids. V was pared by 2 bases and J by 0 bases, with 15 bases between. The germline V gene encodes CDR1 MNHNS and CDR2 SASEGT. The CDR3 loop reads CASSEWGSGSSTDTQYF. The CDR3 DNA sequence: TGTGCCAGCAGTGAATGGGGTAGCGGCTCTAGCACAGATACGCAGTATTTT.

This chain connects TRBV6-5 to TRBJ2-5; TRBD2 is a possible D gene (7 bases). V was cut by 5 bases and J by 0 bases, with 10 bases left in between. The CDR3 sequence is 14 residues long. CDR1 and CDR2 from the germline V gene are MNHEY and SVGAGI. In nucleotides, the CDR3 is TGTGCCAGCAGTCCGGGGGGCTACCAAGAGACCCAGTACTTC. Translation gives CASSPGGYQETQYF.

J is TRBJ1-6 and V is TRBV5-8; 7 nucleotides agree with TRBD1. This CDR3 is 18 amino acids long. V shed 3 bases, J shed 0 bases, and the junction held 9 bases outside the gene matches. The germline V gene has CDR1 SGHTS and CDR2 YDEGEE. This chain's CDR3 is CASSSRQGSSSYNSPLHF. For the CDR3, the DNA is TGTGCCAGCAGCTCACGACAGGGATCGTCCTCCTATAATTCACCCCTCCACTTT.

The V and J genes are TRBV5-1 and TRBJ1-1; D is possibly TRBD1 (6 bases). The germline CDR1 and CDR2 sequences are SGHRS and YFSETQ. There are 16 residues in the CDR3. Trimming stripped 2 bases from V and 4 bases from J, with 18 bases between. CDR3 DNA sequence: TGCGCCAGCAGCTTCCGCCTTGGCAGGGGATCCACTGAAGCTTTCTTT. Translating it yields CASSFRLGRGSTEAFF.

This clone was counted a few times. The chain recombines TRBV9 with TRBJ2-7; D might be TRBD2 (6 bases). This CDR3 comprises 13 residues. Germline values: CDR1 SGDLS, CDR2 YYNGEE. Between the trimmed V and J ends, which lost 0 bases and 5 bases, there was a span of 9 bases. CDR3 protein: CASSVGTTNEQYF. The CDR3 nucleotides are TGTGCCAGCAGCGTAGGGACTACCAACGAGCAGTACTTC.